A selection of T cell receptor beta chains follows, all from one sample in a study of tumor-infiltrating lymphocytes in primary liver carcinoma. TCRdb passed the multiplex PCR reads through MiXCR, listing each CDR3 protein once. The table lists approximately 340,000 distinct CDR3 sequences, around three fifths of them singletons, with 5% to 6.5% in the top ten. Sequences were obtained from peripheral blood. Receptor source: a man aged 35 to 55 with primary liver carcinoma and hepatitis B virus infection. The CDR3 runs from the conserved cysteine through the conserved F or W. The D gene is left open where the match is weak. Some rows have no size entry. The others give once, few or many, or a class for an expanded clone.

d_gene	abundance	v_gene	j_gene	CDR3aa	CDR3nt
.	.	TRBV11-2	TRBJ2-5	CASSFIPEQRQETQYF	TGTGCCAGCAGCTTTATTCCGGAACAGAGACAAGAGACCCAGTACTTC
.	.	TRBV12-3/TRBV12-4	TRBJ2-5	CASSPDLETRYF	TGTGCCAGCAGTCCCGATCTGGAGACCCGGTACTTC
.	.	TRBV11-2	TRBJ2-3	CASSLEGGNTDIQYF	TGTGCTAGCAGCTTAGAGGGGGGGAACACAGATATTCAGTATTTT
TRBD2	.	TRBV11-2	TRBJ2-1	CASSSGGTSVNEQSF	TGTGCCAGCAGCTCAGGAGGGACTAGCGTAAATGAGCAGTCCTTC
.	few	TRBV11-2	TRBJ1-1	CASSQNWVAALTEAFF	TGTGCCAGCAGCCAAAACTGGGTGGCGGCACTCACTGAAGCTTTCTTT
TRBD1	.	TRBV12-3/TRBV12-4	TRBJ1-1	CVCSLRGQGRTEAFF	TGTGTCTGCAGTCTACGCGGACAGGGAAGGACGGAAGCTTTCTTT
.	.	TRBV11-2	TRBJ2-3	CASSRQASSDMQYF	TGTGCCAGCAGCCGACAGGCTAGCTCGGATATGCAGTATTTT
.	.	TRBV11-2	TRBJ2-1	CASSLEGRGNNERFF	TGTGCCAGCAGCTTAGAGGGCAGGGGCAACAATGAGCGGTTCTTC
TRBD2	.	TRBV11-2	TRBJ2-3	CASPPGLAGTGNTQYF	TGTGCCAGCCCTCCGGGGCTAGCGGGAACCGGGAATACGCAGTATTTT
.	many	TRBV6-5	TRBJ2-3	CASSSTADTQYF	TGTGCCAGCAGTTCAACGGCAGATACGCAGTATTTT
.	.	TRBV7-6	TRBJ2-2	CASSATPVGELFF	TGTGCCAGCAGCGCCACCCCTGTCGGGGAGCTGTTTTTT
TRBD1	many	TRBV4-1	TRBJ2-4	CASSQAWTGQEVLAKNIQYF	TGCGCCAGCAGCCAAGCGTGGACAGGGCAGGAGGTACTAGCCAAAAACATTCAGTACTTC
TRBD2	.	TRBV11-2	TRBJ2-7	CTSGPSGTSGYEQYF	TGTACCAGCGGCCCTTCCGGGACTAGCGGCTACGAGCAGTACTTC